Following are 17 T cell receptor beta chains from one sample sequenced in a study of monozygotic twins with inflammatory bowel disease. TCRdb reprocessed the 5' RACE reads, with one entry per CDR3 protein and no DNA. The sample's table shows more than 85,000 distinct CDR3 sequences. What was sequenced was blood. The receptors were gathered from a human donor with ulcerative colitis or Crohn's disease, or a healthy co-twin of an affected twin (not recorded which).

The chain is built from TRBV4-3 and TRBJ2-6; with no DNA, the TCRdb D assignment of TRBD2 cannot be verified. Germline CDR1 reads LGHNA; CDR2 reads YSLEER. The CDR3 spans 16 residues. CDR3 sequence: CASSLGGVSGANVLTF.

The J gene is TRBJ1-1, the V gene TRBV5-1; TCRdb indicates TRBD1, and absent DNA this call remains unverified. CDR3 length: 17 amino acids. The germline V gene encodes CDR1 SGHRS and CDR2 YFSETQ. The CDR3 sequence: CASSLVGSGTGNTEAFF. Drawing the rest from reference TRBV5-1 and TRBJ1-1, the complete variable domain is KAGVTQTPRYLIKTRGQQVTLSCSPISGHRSVSWYQQTPGQGLQFLFEYFSETQRNKGNFPGRFSGRQFSNSRSEMNVSTLELGDSALYLCASSLVGSGTGNTEAFFGQGTRLTVV.

The chain joins TRBV20-1 to TRBJ2-5; checking the TCRdb D call of TRBD2 is not possible without DNA. There are 15 residues in the CDR3. Germline-derived CDR1 and CDR2 are DFQATT and SNEGSKA (reference sequence). This CDR3 reads CSARSRTSAQETQYF.

The chain has TRBV6-1 and TRBJ2-6. The CDR3 covers 14 residues. Per the germline V gene, CDR1 is MNHNS and CDR2 is SASEGT. CDR3 residues: CASRVGSGANVLTF.

This chain uses TRBV7-9 with TRBJ2-6. Germline V lookup: CDR1 SEHNR, CDR2 FQNEAQ (reference sequence). The CDR3 is made up of 16 amino acids. This CDR3 is CASSFGQGSGANVLTF.

The rearrangement links TRBV28 to TRBJ2-3. CDR1 MDHEN and CDR2 SYDVKM come from the germline V gene. The length of the CDR3 is 14 residues. The CDR3 reads CASSLDASTDTQYF. Drawing the rest from reference TRBV28 and TRBJ2-3, the complete variable domain is DVKVTQSSRYLVKRTGEKVFLECVQDMDHENMFWYRQDPGLGLRLIYFSYDVKMKEKGDIPEGYSVSREKKERFSLILESASTNQTSMYLCASSLDASTDTQYFGPGTRLTVL.

The rearrangement uses TRBV12-3 or TRBV12-4 and TRBJ1-5; checking the TCRdb D call of TRBD1 is not possible without DNA. The CDR3 spans 15 residues. CDR3 amino acids: CASSRTGTRNQPQHF.

V gene TRBV20-1 combines with J gene TRBJ1-1; TCRdb selects TRBD1, and the lack of DNA leaves this call unchecked. Germline assignment: CDR1 DFQATT and CDR2 SNEGSKA (reference sequence). The CDR3 is made up of 17 amino acids. The CDR3 reads CSARSGTGGGWAGEAFF.

This rearrangement joins TRBV5-1 to TRBJ2-1. CDR3 length: 14 amino acids. CDR1 is SGHRS and CDR2 is YFSETQ in the germline V gene. CDR3 protein: CASSLAASYNEQFF.

The gene calls are TRBV12-3 or TRBV12-4 and TRBJ2-3; TCRdb calls TRBD1, which cannot be checked without DNA. CDR3 length: 15 amino acids. CDR3 residues: CASSLSGVGTDTQYF.

The V gene is TRBV29-1, the J gene TRBJ2-5; TCRdb proposes TRBD1, but this gene call is untestable without DNA. There are 13 residues in the CDR3. Looked up from germline, CDR1 is SQVTM and CDR2 is ANQGSEA. The CDR3 is CSVDGTEEETQYF.

The rearrangement joins TRBV12-3 or TRBV12-4 to TRBJ1-1; the TRBD1 assignment by TCRdb is unverifiable without DNA. The CDR3 consists of 15 residues. CDR3 protein: CASHQIGGMNTEAFF.

The gene calls are TRBV28 and TRBJ2-6. The V gene's germline CDR1 is MDHEN and CDR2 SYDVKM. The CDR3 is made up of 16 amino acids. CDR3 residues: CASSPSGELWANVLTF.

This chain uses TRBV10-3 with TRBJ1-5; with no DNA, the TCRdb D assignment of TRBD1 cannot be verified. Looked up from germline, CDR1 is ENHRY and CDR2 is SYGVKD. This CDR3 has 15 residues. CDR3: CAISEGQGGNQPQHF.

The chain is built from TRBV7-2 and TRBJ2-2. Germline lookup yields CDR1 SGHTA and CDR2 FQGNSA. This CDR3 contains 15 residues. The CDR3 spells CASSLVRGDTGELFF.

CDR3: CASGQSYNEQFF. J is TRBJ2-1 and V is TRBV28; as DNA is missing, the TRBD1 call by TCRdb cannot be tested. Germline V gene data show CDR1 as MDHEN and CDR2 as SYDVKM. The CDR3 sequence is 12 residues long.

The chain has TRBV27 and TRBJ1-2; TCRdb's D gene call, TRBD1, goes unchecked for lack of DNA. This CDR3 is 14 amino acids long. Germline assignment: CDR1 MNHEY and CDR2 SMNVEV (reference sequence). The CDR3: CASRGASGYYGYTF.